This T cell receptor (beta chain) was captured in a study of blood T cell repertoires in COVID-19. TCRdb's table, derived via immunoSEQ multiplex PCR, lists solely in-frame clones and lacks some. The data hold about 200,000 clones, with around nine tenths observed a single time. V was cut by 4 bases and J by 2 bases, with 16 bases left in between. This CDR3 contains 16 residues. Germline CDR1 is SGHNT and CDR2 is YYREEE (reference sequence). The specimen was peripheral blood. The chain uses TRBV5-4 and TRBJ1-5, with D possibly TRBD1 on 6 matching bases. This clonotype originated in a man aged 55 to 69 with acute or convalescent COVID-19. CDR3 coding DNA: TGTGCCAGCAGCGAGCTTCCAGGGGTCGGCAATCAGCCCCAGCATTTT. This translates into CASSELPGVGNQPQHF.